One and the same sample provided the 10 T cell receptor beta chains below, sequenced in a study of blood T cell repertoires in COVID-19. Profiling relied on immunoSEQ multiplex PCR, and the TCRdb table lists in-frame clones only, not all of them. The table records approximately 23,000 clones, 90% of them present only once. Sequencing was done on a sample of peripheral blood. The source is a man between 65 and 85 years old with acute or convalescent COVID-19.

This sequence joins TRBV19 and TRBJ1-5; 9 bases agree with TRBD1. The germline gives CDR1 LNHDA, CDR2 SQIVND (reference sequence). V trimming: 5 bases; J trimming: 4 bases; junction bases outside the gene matches: 6. CDR3 length equals 15 residues. Here the CDR3 reads CASSAGQGSNQPQHF. DNA for the CDR3: TGTGCCAGTAGTGCTGGACAGGGGTCTAATCAGCCCCAGCATTTT.

The V gene is TRBV19, the J gene TRBJ1-5; 7 nucleotides line up with TRBD1. This CDR3 spans 13 amino acids. Looked up from germline, CDR1 is LNHDA and CDR2 is SQIVND (reference sequence). With V trimmed by 10 bases and J by 5 bases, 8 bases remained unmatched. CDR3 amino acids: CATGTEVYQPQHF. CDR3 in DNA: TGTGCCACCGGGACAGAAGTCTATCAGCCCCAGCATTTT.

The chain joins TRBV7-6 to TRBJ2-1; D remains ambiguous. Trimming removed 1 base at V and 6 bases at J, with 7 bases between. This CDR3 has 13 residues. Germline CDR1 SGHVS, CDR2 FNYEAQ. The CDR3 bases are TGTGCCAGCAGCTTAGTGGGCCGCAATGAGCAGTTCTTC. This gives the protein CASSLVGRNEQFF. The full variable domain, with the rest looked up from reference TRBV7-6 and TRBJ2-1, is GAGVSQSPRYKVTKRGQDVALRCDPISGHVSLYWYRQALGQGPEFLTYFNYEAQQDKSGLPNDRFSAERPEGSISTLTIQRTEQRDSAMYRCASSLVGRNEQFFGPGTRLTVL.

CDR3 loop: CASSLFSYGYTF. The CDR3 nucleotides are TGCGCCAGCAGCTTATTCAGCTATGGCTACACCTTC. This chain connects TRBV5-1 to TRBJ1-2; D gene unclear. From germline, CDR1 is SGHRS and CDR2 YFSETQ. The V and J ends lost 2 bases and 4 bases respectively, with 6 bases between them. The CDR3 has 12 residues.

This sequence joins TRBV5-1 and TRBJ1-4, with D possibly matching TRBD1 (6 bases). CDR3 size: 15 residues. Germline V gene sequence: CDR1 SGHRS, CDR2 YFSETQ. V lost 5 bases and J lost 4, with 15 bases in between. CDR3 nucleotides: TGCGCCAGCAGTAACACAGGGTACGGTAATGAAAAACTGTTTTTT. Translated: CASSNTGYGNEKLFF.

The V gene is TRBV7-2, the J gene TRBJ2-2; D is possibly TRBD2 (5 bases). The CDR3 length is 15 residues. The germline CDR1 and CDR2 sequences are SGHTA and FQGNSA. V dropped 2 bases and J dropped 7 bases, with 14 bases sitting between them. The CDR3 sequence: CASSLILRRGGELFF. Written as DNA, the CDR3 is TGTGCCAGCAGCTTAATCCTTCGTCGGGGCGGGGAGCTGTTTTTT.

This clone was seen only a few times. The J gene is TRBJ2-7, the V gene TRBV5-6, with 7 bases fitting TRBD1. The CDR3 is made up of 13 amino acids. Germline V gene lookup returns CDR1 SGHDT and CDR2 YYEEEE. V dropped 2 bases and J dropped 2; count of bases not matched to a gene: 1. The CDR3 protein is CASSLDRAYEQYF. The CDR3 DNA is TGTGCCAGCAGCTTAGACAGGGCCTACGAGCAGTACTTC.

The gene calls are TRBV30 and TRBJ2-5, with D perhaps TRBD2 (5 bases). V was pared by 0 bases and J by 0 bases, with 8 bases between. Germline CDR1 reads GTSNPN; CDR2 reads SVGIG (reference sequence). The CDR3 extends over 14 amino acids. The CDR3 region has the DNA TGTGCCTGGAGTGTCTCGGGGAACCAAGAGACCCAGTACTTC. This encodes CAWSVSGNQETQYF.

This chain connects TRBV5-1 to TRBJ1-5; tentative D call: TRBD1 (6 bases). This CDR3 comprises 15 residues. Between the trimmed V and J ends, which lost 1 base and 3 bases, there was a span of 11 bases. In germline, CDR1 is SGHRS, CDR2 YFSETQ. CDR3 protein: CASSLSGQHNQPQHF. The CDR3 DNA follows: TGCGCCAGCAGCTTGTCCGGACAGCACAATCAGCCCCAGCATTTT.

The gene calls are TRBV6-5 and TRBJ1-2; 8 bases are a match to TRBD1. V lost 5 bases, J lost 6 bases, and 11 bases stayed unmatched. Germline loops: CDR1 MNHEY, CDR2 SVGAGI. The CDR3 runs to 15 residues. The CDR3 reads CASSPIPDRANGYTF. The CDR3 DNA sequence: TGTGCCAGCAGTCCGATCCCGGACAGGGCGAATGGCTACACCTTC.